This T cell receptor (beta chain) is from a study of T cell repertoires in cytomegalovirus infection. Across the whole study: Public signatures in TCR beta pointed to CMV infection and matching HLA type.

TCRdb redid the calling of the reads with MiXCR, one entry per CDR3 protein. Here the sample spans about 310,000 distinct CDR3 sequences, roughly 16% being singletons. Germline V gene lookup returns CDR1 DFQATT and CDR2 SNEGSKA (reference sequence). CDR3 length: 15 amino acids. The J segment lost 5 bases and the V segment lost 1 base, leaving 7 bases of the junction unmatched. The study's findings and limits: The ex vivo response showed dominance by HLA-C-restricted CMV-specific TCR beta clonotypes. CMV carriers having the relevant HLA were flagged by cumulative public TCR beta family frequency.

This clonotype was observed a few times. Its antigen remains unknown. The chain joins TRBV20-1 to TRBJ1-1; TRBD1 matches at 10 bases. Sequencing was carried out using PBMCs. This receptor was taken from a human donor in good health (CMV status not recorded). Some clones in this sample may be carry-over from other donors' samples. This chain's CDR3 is CSARGGDRGNTEAFF. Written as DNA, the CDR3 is TGCAGTGCTAGAGGCGGGGACAGGGGAAATACTGAAGCTTTCTTT.